The clone carrying this TCR beta chain is medium-sized in the sample. This entry is derived from a study of T cells in Graves' hyperthyroidism and ophthalmopathy. RNA transcripts provided the source from which TCR beta CDR3 regions were amplified. HTBI primers drove first-round RT-PCR of the TCR CDR3. TCRdb analysed the multiplex PCR reads with MiXCR anew, one entry per CDR3 protein. The sample lists 560,000 or so distinct CDR3 sequences, under 60% seen once, with roughly 8.2% in the top ten. V was cut by 7 bases and J by 0 bases, with 7 bases left in between. The CDR3 is 13 amino acids. Germline V gene sequence: CDR1 SNHLY, CDR2 FYNNEI. Clinicians diagnosed patients from clinical symptoms, serum thyroxine and TRAb, thyroid ultrasound and orbital computed tomography.

The chain carries TRBV2 and TRBJ1-3; D remains unclear. Sequencing was performed on peripheral blood or thyroid tissue (not recorded which). The clonotype comes from a woman under 30 with Graves' hyperthyroidism. Here the CDR3 DNA reads TGTGCCAGCATTTATACCTCTGGAAACACCATATATTTT. As protein: CASIYTSGNTIYF. Combining the CDR3 with reference TRBV2 and TRBJ1-3 gives the whole variable domain EPEVTQTPSHQVTQMGQEVILRCVPISNHLYFYWYRQILGQKVEFLVSFYNNEISEKSEIFDDQFSVERPDGSNFTLKIRSTKLEDSAMYFCASIYTSGNTIYFGEGSWLTVV.